This T cell receptor beta chain was identified in a study of shared clonotypes between healthy human individuals. Sequenced by immunoSEQ multiplex PCR; TCRdb stores in-frame clones only, minus some. The sample holds a few million clones; more than 80% are singletons and the top ten take around 0.14%. This CDR3 has 14 residues. CDR1 and CDR2 from the germline V gene are SGHDT and YYEEEE. The ends were cut back, 2 bases at V and 1 base at J, with 4 bases in the middle. The V gene is TRBV5-6, the J gene TRBJ2-6; D call uncertain. Sequences were obtained from naive CD4+ T cells sorted from blood. Subset denoted: CD45RA+ positively selected. The TCR originated in a man between 18 and 35 years old in good health. CDR3 sequence (DNA): TGTGCCAGCAGCTTAGGATCTGGGGCCAACGTCCTGACTTTC. It codes for CASSLGSGANVLTF.